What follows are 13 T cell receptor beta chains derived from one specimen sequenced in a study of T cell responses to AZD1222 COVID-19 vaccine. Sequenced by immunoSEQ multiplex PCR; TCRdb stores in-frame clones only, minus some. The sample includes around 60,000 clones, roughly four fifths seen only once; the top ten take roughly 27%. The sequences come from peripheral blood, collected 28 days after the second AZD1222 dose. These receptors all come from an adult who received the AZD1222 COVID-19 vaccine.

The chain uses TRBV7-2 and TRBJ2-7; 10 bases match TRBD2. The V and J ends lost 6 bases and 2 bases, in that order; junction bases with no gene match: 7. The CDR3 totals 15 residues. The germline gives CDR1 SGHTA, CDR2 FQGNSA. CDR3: CASSLTSGSTYEQYF. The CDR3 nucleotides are TGTGCCAGCAGTTTGACTAGCGGGTCAACCTACGAGCAGTACTTC.

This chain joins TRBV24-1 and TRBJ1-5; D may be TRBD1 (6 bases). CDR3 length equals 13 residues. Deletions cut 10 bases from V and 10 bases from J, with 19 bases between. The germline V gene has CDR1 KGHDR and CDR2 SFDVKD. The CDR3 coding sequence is TGTGCCACAAAAGAGGGGGTCCGGGGTCCCCAGCATTTT. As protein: CATKEGVRGPQHF.

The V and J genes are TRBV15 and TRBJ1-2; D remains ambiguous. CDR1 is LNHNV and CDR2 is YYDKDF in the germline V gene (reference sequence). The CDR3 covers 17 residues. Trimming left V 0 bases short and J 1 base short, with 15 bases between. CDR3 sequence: CATSRDTESHNNYGYTF. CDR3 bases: TGTGCCACCAGCAGAGATACGGAAAGTCATAATAACTATGGCTACACCTTC.

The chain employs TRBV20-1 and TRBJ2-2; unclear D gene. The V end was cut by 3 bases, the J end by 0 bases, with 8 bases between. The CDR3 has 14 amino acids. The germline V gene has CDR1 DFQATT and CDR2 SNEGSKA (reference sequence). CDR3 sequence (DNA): TGCAGTGCTAGTAGGCGCTCGAACACCGGGGAGCTGTTTTTT. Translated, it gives CSASRRSNTGELFF.

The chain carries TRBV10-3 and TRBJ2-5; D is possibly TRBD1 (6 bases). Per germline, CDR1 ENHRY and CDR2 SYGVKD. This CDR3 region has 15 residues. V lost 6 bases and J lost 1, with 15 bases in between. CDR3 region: CAIRTYTGLQETQYF. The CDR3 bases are TGTGCCATCAGAACTTATACAGGGCTCCAAGAGACCCAGTACTTC.

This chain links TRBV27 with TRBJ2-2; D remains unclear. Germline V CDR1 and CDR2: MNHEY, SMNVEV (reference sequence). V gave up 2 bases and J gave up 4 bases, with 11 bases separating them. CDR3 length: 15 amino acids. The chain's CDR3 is CASSLLSFSTGELFF. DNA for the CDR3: TGTGCCAGCAGTTTACTGAGCTTCTCCACCGGGGAGCTGTTTTTT.

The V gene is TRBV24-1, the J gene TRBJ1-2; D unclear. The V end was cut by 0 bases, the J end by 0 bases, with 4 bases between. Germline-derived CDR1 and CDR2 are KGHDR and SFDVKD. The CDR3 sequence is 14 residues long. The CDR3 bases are TGTGCCACCAGTGATTTGGTAGCTAACTATGGCTACACCTTC. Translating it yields CATSDLVANYGYTF.

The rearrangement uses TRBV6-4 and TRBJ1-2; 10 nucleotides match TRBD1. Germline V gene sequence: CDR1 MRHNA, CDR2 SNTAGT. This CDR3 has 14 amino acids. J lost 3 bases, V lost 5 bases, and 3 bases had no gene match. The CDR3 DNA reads TGTGCCAGCAGTCCGGGACAGGGGTACTATGGCTACACCTTC. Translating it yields CASSPGQGYYGYTF.

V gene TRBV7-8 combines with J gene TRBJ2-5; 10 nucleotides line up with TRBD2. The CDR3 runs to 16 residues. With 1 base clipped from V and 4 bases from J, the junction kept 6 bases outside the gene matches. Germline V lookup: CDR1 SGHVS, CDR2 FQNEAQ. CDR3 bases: TGTGCCAGCAGCTTAGTGCAAGCGGGAGGGGGAGAGACCCAGTACTTC. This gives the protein CASSLVQAGGGETQYF. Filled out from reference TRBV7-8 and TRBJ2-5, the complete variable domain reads GAGVSQSPRYKVAKRGQDVALRCDPISGHVSLFWYQQALGQGPEFLTYFQNEAQLDKSGLPSDRFFAERPEGSVSTLKIQRTQQEDSAVYLCASSLVQAGGGETQYFGPGTRLLVL.

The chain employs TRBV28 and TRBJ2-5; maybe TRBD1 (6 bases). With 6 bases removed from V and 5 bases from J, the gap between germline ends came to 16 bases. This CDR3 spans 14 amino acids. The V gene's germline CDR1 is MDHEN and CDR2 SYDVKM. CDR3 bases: TGTGCCAGCAGCCGACCCCCAGGGGCCGAGACCCAGTACTTC. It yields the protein CASSRPPGAETQYF.

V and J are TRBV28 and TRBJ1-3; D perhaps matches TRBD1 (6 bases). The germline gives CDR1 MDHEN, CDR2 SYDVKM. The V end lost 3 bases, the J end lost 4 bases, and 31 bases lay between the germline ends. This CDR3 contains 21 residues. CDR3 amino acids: CASSFFGVQIKQGLGGNTIYF. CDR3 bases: TGTGCCAGCAGTTTCTTCGGGGTCCAGATCAAACAGGGACTTGGAGGAAACACCATATATTTT. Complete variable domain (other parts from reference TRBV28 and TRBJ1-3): DVKVTQSSRYLVKRTGEKVFLECVQDMDHENMFWYRQDPGLGLRLIYFSYDVKMKEKGDIPEGYSVSREKKERFSLILESASTNQTSMYLCASSFFGVQIKQGLGGNTIYFGEGSWLTVV.

For the CDR3, the DNA is TGTGCCAGCAGTTCATTAGGGGTTGGAGATACGCAGTATTTT. It yields the protein CASSSLGVGDTQYF. This chain uses TRBV28 with TRBJ2-3; possibly TRBD1 for D (5 bases). Germline assignment: CDR1 MDHEN and CDR2 SYDVKM. V was pared by 4 bases and J by 5 bases, with 13 bases between. The CDR3 covers 14 residues.

CDR3 coding DNA: TGTGCCAGCAGTTTTGGGGAGGATGGTTCCTACGAGCAGTACTTC. Residues: CASSFGEDGSYEQYF. V usage is TRBV27 and J usage is TRBJ2-7; the D gene is possibly TRBD2 (6 bases). This CDR3 region has 15 residues. V was cut by 3 bases and J by 1 base, with 13 bases left in between. CDR1 is MNHEY and CDR2 is SMNVEV in the germline V gene (reference sequence).